The rows below give T cell receptor beta chains drawn from one sample of a study of blood T cell repertoires in COVID-19. Produced via immunoSEQ multiplex PCR; TCRdb's table is partial and in-frame only. The sample holds about 220,000 clones, 80% seen once. Sequences were obtained from peripheral blood. The receptors were sampled from a human donor in a cohort sampled during active COVID-19. The CDR3 runs from the conserved cysteine through the conserved F or W. A D gene is named only where the DNA matches it firmly.

V: TRBV15
J: TRBJ1-2
D: -
DNA: TGTGCCACCAGCGCGGGTGGGAGCTACACCTTC
CDR3: CATSAGGSYTF

V: TRBV29-1
J: TRBJ1-3
D: TRBD1
DNA: TGCAGCGTTGGCAGGGGGGGAAACACCATATATTTT
CDR3: CSVGRGGNTIYF

V: TRBV7-6
J: TRBJ2-3
D: -
DNA: TGTGCCAGCAGCCTCCTGACAGGCGACCTCACAGATACGCAGTATTTT
CDR3: CASSLLTGDLTDTQYF

V: TRBV11-2
J: TRBJ2-3
D: TRBD1
DNA: TGTGCCAGCAGCTTCGCTGGGACAGACACAGATACGCAGTATTTT
CDR3: CASSFAGTDTDTQYF

V: TRBV9
J: TRBJ1-6
D: -
DNA: TGTGCCAGCAGCGCGGGACAACTTAATTCACCCCTCCACTTT
CDR3: CASSAGQLNSPLHF

V: TRBV11-2
J: TRBJ1-5
D: -
DNA: TGTGCCAGCAGCTTATCCGGGTACGACAATCAGCCCCAGCATTTT
CDR3: CASSLSGYDNQPQHF

V: TRBV7-2
J: TRBJ2-5
D: TRBD1
DNA: TGTGCCAGCAGCAAGGGGACAGGGATTGAGACCCAGTACTTC
CDR3: CASSKGTGIETQYF

V: TRBV4-3
J: TRBJ2-1
D: TRBD2
DNA: TGCGCCAGCAGCCTTGGACTAGCGGAAATTAATGAGCAGTTCTTC
CDR3: CASSLGLAEINEQFF

V: TRBV9
J: TRBJ1-6
D: -
DNA: TGTGCCAGCAGCGTAGGACAGTCCTATAATTCACCCCTCCACTTT
CDR3: CASSVGQSYNSPLHF

V: TRBV25-1
J: TRBJ2-7
D: -
DNA: TGTGCCAGTACTCCCAGGGGAACCTACGAGCAGTACTTC
CDR3: CASTPRGTYEQYF

V: TRBV29-1
J: TRBJ1-1
D: -
DNA: TGCAGCGTTGACCACGGGAACACTGAAGCTTTCTTT
CDR3: CSVDHGNTEAFF

V: TRBV7-3
J: TRBJ2-3
D: TRBD2
DNA: TGTGCCAGCAGCTCGGAGCGGGGGAGCACAGATACGCAGTATTTT
CDR3: CASSSERGSTDTQYF